The TCR beta chain under discussion was sequenced for a study of siplizumab effects on memory and regulatory T cells. Profiled with immunoSEQ multiplex PCR; TCRdb holds only in-frame clones, not every one. The repertoire holds about 97,000 clones, with about 90% as singletons. CDR3 length: 15 amino acids. Germline V gives CDR1 MNHNS, CDR2 SASEGT. V lost 7 bases and J lost 2, with 14 bases in between. The TCR sequence derives from a human donor in good health. This rearrangement joins TRBV6-1 to TRBJ2-2, with D maybe TRBD2 (6 bases). Sequencing was carried out using CD4+ T cells sorted from blood. The CDR3 DNA follows: TGTGCCAGCAAGATAGCGGAGGTTAACACCGGGGAGCTGTTTTTT. Protein product: CASKIAEVNTGELFF.